The 2 T cell receptor beta chains given below trace back to one sample, sequenced in a study of T cells in Graves' hyperthyroidism and ophthalmopathy (dated by TCRdb to about 2019). Library creation used multiplex PCR. The instrument was an Illumina HiSeq 2000. Amplification of TCR beta CDR3 regions was carried out from RNA transcripts. A first-round RT-PCR of the TCR CDR3 used the HTBI primer set with the Qiagen OneStep RT-PCR kit. Using fastp trimming at Q25 and MiXCR clonotype assembly, TCRdb reanalyzed the public sequencing data and kept in-frame beta chains. Identical CDR3 protein sequences are pooled into one entry, listed with their most common genes and DNA. The sample table shows about 560,000 distinct CDR3 sequences, and about a sixth are seen once. The biggest ten clones account for approximately 18% of the sample. The sequencing input was blood. The receptors derive from a woman aged 18-30 years with Graves' hyperthyroidism.

The rearrangement links TRBV20-1 to TRBJ2-6; D not resolved. This CDR3 has 13 residues. Germline CDR1 and CDR2: DFQATT and SNEGSKA (reference sequence). Trimming cost V 3 bases and J 4 bases, with 7 bases left between them. CDR3 residues: CSARVSGANVLTF. The DNA of the CDR3 is TGCAGTGCTAGGGTCTCCGGGGCCAACGTCCTGACTTTC.

This clonotype was detected only a few times. This chain uses TRBV3-1 with TRBJ1-5; D is uncertain. The CDR3 is 14 residues long. CDR1 LGHDT and CDR2 YNNKEL come from the germline V gene (reference sequence). Trimming took 1 base from V and 6 from J, leaving 10 bases between them. This chain's CDR3 is CASSQGGFGQPQHF. Written as DNA, the CDR3 is TGTGCCAGCAGCCAAGGGGGATTCGGTCAGCCCCAGCATTTT.